A single sample gave rise to the 21 T cell receptor beta chains below, sequenced in a study of cytomegalovirus exposure and HLA in healthy donors. Primers for the PCR totalled 60 Vbeta and 13 Jbeta. The data were produced by immunoSEQ multiplex PCR, yet TCRdb's version contains in-frame clones alone and is incomplete. This sample has some 150,000 clones, with around 70% found just once. Source material: PBMCs. The origin of the receptors is a woman between 25 and 40 years old in good health and CMV-seronegative.

This clone occurred once. The gene calls are TRBV2 and TRBJ2-7; 9 bases are a match to TRBD2. Germline V lookup: CDR1 SNHLY, CDR2 FYNNEI. This CDR3 spans 14 amino acids. V gave up 0 bases and J gave up 6 bases; unmatched junction bases: 3. CDR3 protein: CASSEASGSPEQYF. CDR3 DNA: TGTGCCAGCAGTGAAGCTAGCGGGAGTCCCGAGCAGTACTTC. Variable domain in full (rest from reference TRBV2 and TRBJ2-7): EPEVTQTPSHQVTQMGQEVILRCVPISNHLYFYWYRQILGQKVEFLVSFYNNEISEKSEIFDDQFSVERPDGSNFTLKIRSTKLEDSAMYFCASSEASGSPEQYFGPGTRLTVT.

This sequence joins TRBV6-6 and TRBJ2-1; 8 nucleotides match TRBD1. The CDR3 consists of 14 residues. J was trimmed by 1 base and V by 4 bases; bases with no gene match: 0. Germline-derived CDR1 and CDR2 are MNHNY and SVGAGI (reference sequence). CDR3: CASSWDRSYNEQFF. The CDR3 DNA is TGTGCCAGCAGTTGGGACAGGTCCTACAATGAGCAGTTCTTC.

This clone was observed a few times. The chain recombines TRBV19 with TRBJ2-2; 9 bases map to TRBD1. CDR1 is LNHDA, CDR2 SQIVND, per germline (reference sequence). This CDR3 has 18 amino acids. V lost 3 bases to trimming and J lost 4 bases; unmatched junction nucleotides: 12. CDR3 region: CASSIITRDRVATGELFF. In DNA form, the CDR3 reads TGTGCCAGTAGTATCATTACCCGGGACAGGGTAGCCACCGGGGAGCTGTTTTTT.

The V gene is TRBV18, the J gene TRBJ2-2; TRBD2 is a possible D gene (7 bases). Germline V gene data show CDR1 as KGHSH and CDR2 as LQKENI. CDR3 size: 16 residues. The ends were cut back, 1 base at V and 3 bases at J, with 12 bases in the middle. For the CDR3, the DNA is TGTGCCAGCTCACCACGTACAGGGAGGGACACCGGGGAGCTGTTTTTT. The encoded protein is CASSPRTGRDTGELFF. The variable domain in full, completed from reference TRBV18 and TRBJ2-2, reads NAGVMQNPRHLVRRRGQEARLRCSPMKGHSHVYWYRQLPEEGLKFMVYLQKENIIDESGMPKERFSAEFPKEGPSILRIQQVVRGDSAAYFCASSPRTGRDTGELFFGEGSRLTVL.

This chain connects TRBV6-1 to TRBJ2-7; 10 positions agree with TRBD1. The J segment lost 9 bases and the V segment lost 3 bases, leaving 8 bases of the junction unmatched. Germline V gene lookup returns CDR1 MNHNS and CDR2 SASEGT. The CDR3 is 14 residues long. The CDR3 DNA reads as TGTGCCAGCAGTGACGGGACAGGGGTCCAGACGCAGTACGTC. Protein: CASSDGTGVQTQYV.

This clone was detected a few times. The chain recombines TRBV6-1 with TRBJ2-3; perhaps TRBD2 as D (6 bases). Germline V CDR1 and CDR2: MNHNS, SASEGT. V lost 6 bases and J lost 4, with 14 bases in between. The CDR3 is 14 amino acids. The CDR3 here is CASRGGPEADTQYF. For the CDR3, the DNA is TGTGCCAGCAGGGGGGGACCAGAAGCAGATACGCAGTATTTT.

This chain uses TRBV2 with TRBJ2-1, with D hard to call. Germline values: CDR1 SNHLY, CDR2 FYNNEI. V was clipped by 8 bases and J by 10 bases, with 12 bases between them. The CDR3 has 11 amino acids. CDR3: CASRFSWEQFF. CDR3 bases: TGTGCCAGCCGCTTCAGTTGGGAGCAGTTCTTC.

The chain links TRBV9 to TRBJ2-1; a possible D gene is TRBD2 (5 bases). V was trimmed by 3 bases and J by 10 bases, leaving 17 bases between them. The CDR3 is made up of 14 amino acids. CDR1 and CDR2 from the germline V gene are SGDLS and YYNGEE. The DNA for the CDR3 is TGTGCCAGCAGCGACGGACGCGGGTATCGGGAGCAGTTCTTC. It specifies CASSDGRGYREQFF.

This chain connects TRBV5-4 to TRBJ2-3, with a weak D call TRBD1 (6 bases). The CDR3 is 17 amino acids. Trimming stripped 4 bases from V and 3 bases from J, with 21 bases between. Germline CDR1 reads SGHNT; CDR2 reads YYREEE (reference sequence). The CDR3 nucleotides read TGTGCCAGCAGCGCGGCGCCGGGACATATCTTGACAGATACGCAGTATTTT. Translated: CASSAAPGHILTDTQYF.

The chain uses TRBV9 and TRBJ2-1; TRBD2 is a possible D gene (5 bases). The V gene's germline CDR1 is SGDLS and CDR2 YYNGEE. The CDR3 loop spans 17 amino acids. V was shortened by 4 bases and J by 4 bases, with 21 bases between the two germline ends. CDR3 protein: CASSSVSERQTYNEQFF. The CDR3 coding sequence is TGTGCCAGCAGCTCCGTGAGTGAGCGGCAGACATACAATGAGCAGTTCTTC.

The genes are TRBV7-2 and TRBJ1-5; TRBD1 agrees at 7 bases. The germline gives CDR1 SGHTA, CDR2 FQGNSA. The ends lost 5 bases at V and 5 bases at J; junction bases unmatched: 0. This CDR3 is built from 12 residues. The CDR3: CASSQGDQPQHF. The CDR3 nucleotides are TGTGCCAGCAGCCAGGGGGATCAGCCCCAGCATTTT.

The chain couples TRBV28 to TRBJ1-3; 8 nucleotides match TRBD1. J lost 4 bases, V lost 4 bases, and 9 bases had no gene match. The CDR3 consists of 16 residues. CDR1 MDHEN and CDR2 SYDVKM come from the germline V gene. The CDR3, as DNA: TGTGCCAGCAGTTCGCTACCTGGACAGGGCGGAAACACCATATATTTT. Its translation is CASSSLPGQGGNTIYF. Full variable domain (missing parts from reference TRBV28 and TRBJ1-3): DVKVTQSSRYLVKRTGEKVFLECVQDMDHENMFWYRQDPGLGLRLIYFSYDVKMKEKGDIPEGYSVSREKKERFSLILESASTNQTSMYLCASSSLPGQGGNTIYFGEGSWLTVV.

The V and J genes are TRBV27 and TRBJ2-7, with no clear D. Germline assignment: CDR1 MNHEY and CDR2 SMNVEV (reference sequence). The V gene lost 4 bases and the J gene lost 0 bases, with 4 bases spanning the gap. The CDR3 extends over 12 amino acids. The CDR3 nucleotides are TGTGCCAGCAGTTCGAGCTCCTACGAGCAGTACTTC. Its protein product is CASSSSSYEQYF.

This clone occurred once. V gene TRBV4-1 combines with J gene TRBJ2-3; 9 bases fit TRBD2. Losses at the gene ends were 1 base for V and 2 bases for J; bases not matched to a gene: 4. Per the germline V gene, CDR1 is MGHRA and CDR2 is YSYEKL. This CDR3 region has 16 residues. The CDR3 DNA is TGCGCCAGCAGCCAAGGAAGCGGGGGGTACACAGATACGCAGTATTTT. It is translated as CASSQGSGGYTDTQYF.

This rearrangement joins TRBV2 to TRBJ1-3; 8 bases are a match to TRBD1. The CDR3 sequence is 17 residues long. V gave up 2 bases and J gave up 0 bases; unmatched junction bases: 6. Per the germline V gene, CDR1 is SNHLY and CDR2 is FYNNEI. The chain's CDR3 is CASSEFAGGLSGNTIYF. The CDR3 nucleotides read TGTGCCAGCAGTGAATTTGCAGGGGGCCTCTCTGGAAACACCATATATTTT. Using reference TRBV2 and TRBJ1-3 for the parts outside the CDR3, the full variable domain is EPEVTQTPSHQVTQMGQEVILRCVPISNHLYFYWYRQILGQKVEFLVSFYNNEISEKSEIFDDQFSVERPDGSNFTLKIRSTKLEDSAMYFCASSEFAGGLSGNTIYFGEGSWLTVV.

The chain links TRBV11-2 to TRBJ2-1; 7 positions match TRBD2. The CDR3 contains 18 residues. The germline gives CDR1 SGHAT, CDR2 FQNNGV. V trimming: 5 bases; J trimming: 0 bases; junction bases outside the gene matches: 13. The CDR3 DNA is TGTGCCAGCAGCCTCTCCCCTAGCGGAAGTTACTCCTACAATGAGCAGTTCTTC. This sequence encodes CASSLSPSGSYSYNEQFF. Combining the CDR3 with reference TRBV11-2 and TRBJ2-1 gives the whole variable domain EAGVAQSPRYKIIEKRQSVAFWCNPISGHATLYWYQQILGQGPKLLIQFQNNGVVDDSQLPKDRFSAERLKGVDSTLKIQPAKLEDSAVYLCASSLSPSGSYSYNEQFFGPGTRLTVL.

A word on this clone: This sample also contains other DNA sequences that code for the same CDR3. V usage is TRBV25-1 and J usage is TRBJ2-2; D is unresolved. Trimming pared 7 bases from V and 4 bases from J, leaving 13 bases between. Looked up from germline, CDR1 is MGHDK and CDR2 is SYGVNS. The CDR3 sequence is 14 residues long. The CDR3 reads CASTSLDFTGELFF. CDR3 sequence (DNA): TGTGCCAGCACTTCTCTAGACTTCACCGGGGAGCTGTTTTTT.

The chain couples TRBV28 to TRBJ2-4; tentatively, D is TRBD1 (6 bases). This CDR3 spans 13 amino acids. CDR1 is MDHEN, CDR2 SYDVKM, per germline. V shed 3 bases and J shed 5 bases, with 8 bases lying between them. CDR3 region: CASSLPGENIQYF. The CDR3 DNA is TGTGCCAGCAGTTTGCCAGGGGAAAACATTCAGTACTTC.

This clone was recorded a few times. The rearrangement joins TRBV7-3 to TRBJ2-1; 9 bases map to TRBD2. After removal of 2 bases from V and 9 bases from J, the junction contained 8 bases not matched to a gene. Germline assignment: CDR1 SGHTA and CDR2 FQGTGA. The CDR3 runs to 15 residues. The DNA of the CDR3 is TGTGCCAGCAGCTTAGGGGCTAGCGGGATAGGTGAGCAGTTCTTC. Translation: CASSLGASGIGEQFF.

This chain connects TRBV7-2 to TRBJ2-3; D may be TRBD2 (6 bases). From germline, CDR1 is SGHTA and CDR2 FQGNSA. The ends were cut back, 3 bases at V and 14 bases at J, with 15 bases in the middle. CDR3 length: 12 amino acids. In DNA, the CDR3 is TGTGCCAGCAGCTTGATGCGGGACGGACCGTATTTT. This translates into CASSLMRDGPYF.

The sample holds a few counts of this clone. The gene calls are TRBV27 and TRBJ2-7; 10 nucleotides match TRBD1. Per the germline V gene, CDR1 is MNHEY and CDR2 is SMNVEV (reference sequence). J lost 5 bases, V lost 2 bases, and 6 bases had no gene match. This CDR3 comprises 15 residues. DNA of the CDR3: TGTGCCAGCAGTTTACCGGGACAGGGGCCCCACGAGCAGTACTTC. Translated, it gives CASSLPGQGPHEQYF.